This TCR beta chain was found in a study of blood T cell repertoires in COVID-19 (dated by TCRdb to 2018 to 2021). Regarding the research as a whole: Samples covering the acute and convalescent phases of COVID-19 were provided by collaborators in the United States, Italy and Spain. The material from the prospective study consisted of cDNA or gDNA derived from T cells, B-cell-depleted T cells, or PBMCs. Deeply sampled blood TCRbeta repertoires from subjects exposed to, actively infected with, or recovered from COVID-19 were included in the dataset. The repertoires were released in a freely available public database intended as a resource for research on the immune response to SARS-CoV-2. The samples were drawn from the first 160 participants of the ongoing ImmuneRACE study and from 1,254 subjects provided by 6 global collaborators. A de-identified subject ID, COVID-19 status, age in years and sex were almost always included in the sample metadata. Where available, HLA class I and class II types were taken from metadata supplied by the sample provider and were not determined by assay-based typing.

Overall study outcomes, separate from this receptor: Clinical and demographic metadata were provided uncurated, with the amount varying by source and participant.

The immunoSEQ Assay, a bias-controlled multiplex PCR, was used to amplify TCRbeta CDR3 regions from genomic DNA. On the authors' methods: Within the assay, amplification of reference gene primers was used to estimate how many nucleated cells each sample contained. To quantify the absolute abundance of each unique TCRbeta CDR3 rearrangement, sequence reads were collapsed and filtered. For each sample, productive Simpson clonality was calculated as the square root of Simpson's diversity index over productive rearrangements. TCRdb took this table from immuneACCESS and kept in-frame rearrangements with V and J called. Such tables lack part of the clones; where checked against another copy, unresolved V genes explain under half of the gap, and the rest is unexplained. From that table come the V and J calls and clone size; the DNA was used to work out D and trimming. The table for this sample lists 50,000 to 85,000 clones; roughly nine tenths of them were counted only once. In total, the top ten clones hold under 8.5% of the sample.

Taken from the germline V gene, the CDR1 and CDR2 loops are SGHAT and FQNNGV. The junction carries 17 bases between V and J, which are trimmed by 5 bases and 7 bases respectively. The CDR3, from cysteine to phenylalanine, totals 14 residues. The retained sequence is limited to the CDR3, 42 bases, with the frame set at the first base. Whole blood was collected in K2EDTA tubes by collaborating institutions according to the institutions' own protocols. For TCRbeta analysis, collaborator samples were shipped as frozen whole blood, as isolated PBMCs, or as DNA extracted from either sample type. Comments on this clone: Its antigen is still unknown. No much larger clonotype is one base removed from it; base qualities were not supplied.

This sequence uses TRBV11-2 and TRBJ1-1; TRBD1 is perhaps the D gene, given 5 matching bases. The sequenced material came from peripheral blood. The sequence was collected from a human donor in a cohort sampled during active COVID-19. The DNA sequence reads TGTGCCAGCAGCGGGATCGGGGGAATCGTTGAAGCTTTCTTT. Its translation reads: CASSGIGGIVEAFF.